This T cell receptor beta chain was identified in a study of blood T cell repertoires in COVID-19. Study at large: Material from acute and convalescent COVID-19 was sourced from the United States, Italy and Spain.

J lost 5 bases, V lost 6 bases, and 11 bases had no gene match. The V gene's germline CDR1 is MDHEN and CDR2 SYDVKM. The CDR3 totals 16 residues. Here immunoSEQ multiplex PCR was the method, and the copy in TCRdb shows in-frame clones only, minus some. The sample yields nearly 250,000 clones, 86% seen once. The source is a woman aged 80 or over with COVID-19, enrolled during active disease. This chain joins TRBV28 and TRBJ2-1; 9 positions agree with TRBD1. The sample comprised peripheral blood. The CDR3 nucleotides read TGTGCCAGCAGCCGAACAGGGGGCGGTGTGGACAATGAGCAGTTCTTC. Translation gives CASSRTGGGVDNEQFF. Drawing the rest from reference TRBV28 and TRBJ2-1, the complete variable domain is DVKVTQSSRYLVKRTGEKVFLECVQDMDHENMFWYRQDPGLGLRLIYFSYDVKMKEKGDIPEGYSVSREKKERFSLILESASTNQTSMYLCASSRTGGGVDNEQFFGPGTRLTVL.